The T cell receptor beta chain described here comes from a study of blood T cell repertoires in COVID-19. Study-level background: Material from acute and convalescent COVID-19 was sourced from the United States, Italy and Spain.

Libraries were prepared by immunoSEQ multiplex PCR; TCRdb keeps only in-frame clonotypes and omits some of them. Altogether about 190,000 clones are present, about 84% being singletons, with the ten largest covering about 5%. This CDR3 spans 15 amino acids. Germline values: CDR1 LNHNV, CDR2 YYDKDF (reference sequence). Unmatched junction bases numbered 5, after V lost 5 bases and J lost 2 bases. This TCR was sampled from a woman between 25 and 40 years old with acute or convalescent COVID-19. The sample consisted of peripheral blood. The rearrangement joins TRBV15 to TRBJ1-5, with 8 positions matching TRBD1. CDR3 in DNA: TGTGCCACCAGCGGCACAGGGGGGGGCAATCAGCCCCAGCATTTT. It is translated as CATSGTGGGNQPQHF.